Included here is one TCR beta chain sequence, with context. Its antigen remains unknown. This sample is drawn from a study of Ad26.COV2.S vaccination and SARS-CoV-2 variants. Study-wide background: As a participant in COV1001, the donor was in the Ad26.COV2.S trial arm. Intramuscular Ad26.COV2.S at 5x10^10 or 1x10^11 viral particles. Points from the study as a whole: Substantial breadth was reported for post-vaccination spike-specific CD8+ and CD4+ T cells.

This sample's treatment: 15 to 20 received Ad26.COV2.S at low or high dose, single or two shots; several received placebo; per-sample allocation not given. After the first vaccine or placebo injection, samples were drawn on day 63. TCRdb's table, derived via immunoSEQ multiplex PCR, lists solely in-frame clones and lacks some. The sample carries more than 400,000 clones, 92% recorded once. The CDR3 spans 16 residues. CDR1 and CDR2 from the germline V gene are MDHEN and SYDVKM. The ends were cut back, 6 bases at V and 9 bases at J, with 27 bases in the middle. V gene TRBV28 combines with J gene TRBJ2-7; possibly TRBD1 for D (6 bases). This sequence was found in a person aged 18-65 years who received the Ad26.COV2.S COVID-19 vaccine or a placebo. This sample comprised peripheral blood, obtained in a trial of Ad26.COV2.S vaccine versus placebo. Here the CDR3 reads CASRPIAPGTVGGQYF. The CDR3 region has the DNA TGTGCCAGCAGACCCATAGCGCCCGGGACGGTAGGGGGGCAGTACTTC.